The 5 T cell receptor beta chains below all came from one sample that was sequenced in a study of cytomegalovirus exposure and HLA in healthy donors. The PCR contained 60 Vbeta and 13 Jbeta primers. The assay was immunoSEQ multiplex PCR, and TCRdb's table has in-frame clones only and misses some. The data hold fewer than 200,000 clones, with approximately 12% observed a single time. The sequencing sample was made of PBMCs. All receptors come from a man aged 50 or older in good health and CMV-seropositive.

The rearrangement links TRBV5-4 to TRBJ2-5; 11 bases fit TRBD2. Germline CDR1 and CDR2: SGHNT and YYREEE (reference sequence). The CDR3 totals 15 residues. Trimming removed 4 bases from V and 3 bases from J; junction bases left unmatched: 5. CDR3 residues: CASSRQLAGEETQYF. DNA of the CDR3: TGTGCCAGCAGCCGCCAACTAGCGGGGGAAGAGACCCAGTACTTC.

This clone was counted only a few times. V usage is TRBV5-6 and J usage is TRBJ2-3; a possible D gene is TRBD2 (5 bases). Between the trimmed V and J ends, which lost 5 bases and 0 bases, there was a span of 10 bases. This CDR3 contains 14 residues. Germline V gives CDR1 SGHDT, CDR2 YYEEEE. The CDR3 DNA reads TGTGCCAGCAGTTCTAGCCCAAGCACAGATACGCAGTATTTT. Its protein product is CASSSSPSTDTQYF.

V is TRBV5-4 and J is TRBJ2-1, with D possibly being TRBD1 (5 bases). Germline lookup yields CDR1 SGHNT and CDR2 YYREEE (reference sequence). Trimming took 0 bases from V and 0 from J, leaving 7 bases between them. This CDR3 contains 15 residues. CDR3 DNA sequence: TGTGCCAGCAGCTTGGCAGGGTACTCCTACAATGAGCAGTTCTTC. The encoded protein is CASSLAGYSYNEQFF. Full variable domain (missing parts from reference TRBV5-4 and TRBJ2-1): ETGVTQSPTHLIKTRGQQVTLRCSSQSGHNTVSWYQQALGQGPQFIFQYYREEENGRGNFPPRFSGLQFPNYSSELNVNALELDDSALYLCASSLAGYSYNEQFFGPGTRLTVL.

The chain couples TRBV6-4 to TRBJ2-2; 12 nucleotides agree with TRBD2. Trimming removed 4 bases from V and 6 bases from J; junction bases left unmatched: 6. Germline CDR1 is MRHNA and CDR2 is SNTAGT. This CDR3 has 16 residues. CDR3 sequence: CASSVLAGGPPGELFF. For the CDR3, the DNA is TGTGCCAGCAGTGTACTAGCGGGGGGTCCCCCCGGGGAGCTGTTTTTT.

The V call is TRBV10-2, the J call TRBJ2-5, with 8 positions matching TRBD1. The germline V gene encodes CDR1 WSHSY and CDR2 SAAADI. The CDR3 consists of 16 residues. The ends lost 4 bases at V and 4 bases at J; junction bases unmatched: 11. CDR3 coding DNA: TGCGCCAGCAGTGGCTTGGGACAGGTCCTAGTAGAGACCCAGTACTTC. Its protein product is CASSGLGQVLVETQYF.